Listed here is a single T cell receptor (beta chain). The antigen is undetermined. The CDR3 covers 12 residues. Germline V lookup: CDR1 SGHAT, CDR2 FQNNGV. The germline V and J ends were trimmed by 8 bases and 4 bases, with 12 bases remaining between them. This specimen belongs to a study of cytomegalovirus exposure and HLA in healthy donors. 60 Vbeta and 13 Jbeta primers were used in PCR. The data were produced by immunoSEQ multiplex PCR, yet TCRdb's version contains in-frame clones alone and is incomplete. The sample comprises about 120,000 clones, approximately 78% of which are singletons, and 1.5% to 2% rests with the top ten. Study conclusions and caveats: In a later analysis, donors in an Asian-associated ancestry cluster reportedly had fewer N-insertions in productive TCRs than the cohort mean.

The sequence came from a man aged 40-55 years in good health and CMV-seronegative. V is TRBV11-2 and J is TRBJ2-7, with D perhaps TRBD2 (6 bases). Specimen: PBMCs. The chain's CDR3 is CASGWRGYEQYF. The DNA of the CDR3 is TGTGCCAGCGGGTGGAGGGGTTACGAGCAGTACTTC.